These 23 T cell receptor beta chains share one sample of origin, sequenced in a study of radiotherapy plus CTLA-4 blockade in lung cancer. TCRdb's table, derived via immunoSEQ multiplex PCR, lists solely in-frame clones and lacks some. Of tens of thousands of clones in the sample, 72% are singletons; the top ten hold 11%. The sample was peripheral blood, taken from a patient treated with radiotherapy plus ipilimumab. These receptors all come from a human donor with non-small cell lung cancer who had stable disease on radiotherapy plus ipilimumab.

J is TRBJ2-5 and V is TRBV7-2; D may be TRBD1 (5 bases). The end of the DNA is better explained by TRBJ2-7, so the J call may be wrong. Germline assignment: CDR1 SGHTA and CDR2 FQGNSA. The CDR3 consists of 15 residues. The CDR3 DNA reads as TGTGCCAGCAGCTTACTCCAGGGTGTCGTCCACGAGCAGTACTTC. Amino acids: CASSLLQGVVHEQYF.

This clone was seen a handful of times. The chain joins TRBV9 to TRBJ2-1, with unresolved D. Trimming took 0 bases from V and 5 from J, leaving 6 bases between them. The CDR3 consists of 13 residues. In germline, CDR1 is SGDLS, CDR2 YYNGEE. CDR3 in DNA: TGTGCCAGCAGCGTAGCGGAGAACAATGAGCAGTTCTTC. The encoded protein is CASSVAENNEQFF.

The chain joins TRBV18 to TRBJ1-2; 7 bases map to TRBD1. The CDR3 runs 14 residues. V shed 6 bases and J 6 bases; nucleotides not matched to a gene: 10. Germline loops: CDR1 KGHSH, CDR2 LQKENI. CDR3: CASSLLQGQDGYTF. DNA for the CDR3: TGTGCCAGCTCGCTGCTACAGGGGCAGGATGGCTACACCTTC.

The chain couples TRBV19 to TRBJ1-1; the D gene is possibly TRBD1 (6 bases). This CDR3 spans 14 amino acids. Trimming took off 3 bases at V and 4 bases at J, with 12 bases between the two ends. CDR1 is LNHDA, CDR2 SQIVND, per germline (reference sequence). CDR3 in amino acids: CASSIRNRVTEAFF. CDR3 nucleotides: TGTGCCAGTAGTATCAGAAACAGGGTCACTGAAGCTTTCTTT.

The chain couples TRBV27 to TRBJ1-2; maybe TRBD1 (5 bases). The CDR3 totals 13 residues. The V end was cut by 3 bases, the J end by 6 bases, with 11 bases between. Germline CDR1 and CDR2: MNHEY and SMNVEV (reference sequence). The CDR3 DNA is TGTGCCAGCAGTTTCGGCTCGGGGGATGGCTACACCTTC. This codes for CASSFGSGDGYTF.

The rearrangement uses TRBV2 and TRBJ1-3; TRBD1 aligns across 8 bases. V dropped 7 bases and J dropped 3; count of bases not matched to a gene: 14. CDR1 and CDR2 from the germline V gene are SNHLY and FYNNEI. CDR3 length: 17 amino acids. In DNA, the CDR3 is TGTGCCAGCACCCAACGGACAGGGAAGGCCCGTGGAAACACCATATATTTT. Translated: CASTQRTGKARGNTIYF.

The V call is TRBV25-1, the J call TRBJ1-2; the match to TRBD1 covers 8 bases. Germline lookup yields CDR1 MGHDK and CDR2 SYGVNS. Trimming took 8 bases from V and 8 from J; bases not matched to a gene: 10. The CDR3 has 13 amino acids. The CDR3 region is CASRGQGYSGYTF. The CDR3, as DNA: TGTGCCAGCCGCGGACAGGGCTATTCGGGCTACACCTTC.

The chain links TRBV7-9 to TRBJ1-1; D gene uncertain. V lost 5 bases to trimming and J lost 1 base, with 14 bases between them. CDR1 is SEHNR, CDR2 FQNEAQ, per germline (reference sequence). This CDR3 is built from 15 residues. The CDR3 here is CASSTAAGKNTEAFF. As DNA, the CDR3 is TGTGCCAGCAGCACCGCAGCGGGGAAGAACACTGAAGCTTTCTTT.

This clone was seen only once. V and J are TRBV5-1 and TRBJ2-5, with TRBD1 identical over 7 bases. In germline, CDR1 is SGHRS, CDR2 YFSETQ. Unmatched junction bases numbered 14, after V lost 3 bases and J lost 6 bases. The CDR3 has 16 amino acids. DNA of the CDR3: TGCGCCAGCAGCTGGACCCCGTCAGGGGGTGGGCAGACCCAGTACTTC. It specifies CASSWTPSGGGQTQYF.

This chain joins TRBV19 and TRBJ1-1; 8 nucleotides align to TRBD1. CDR1 is LNHDA and CDR2 is SQIVND in the germline V gene (reference sequence). This CDR3 has 13 amino acids. V shed 4 bases, J shed 5 bases, and the junction held 3 bases outside the gene matches. CDR3 DNA sequence: TGTGCCAGTAGTAAAAGGACAGGGACTGAAGCTTTCTTT. It translates to CASSKRTGTEAFF.

The chain combines TRBV5-4 with TRBJ2-7; TRBD1 matches at 7 bases. V lost 8 bases and J lost 0; bases outside the gene matches: 8. The germline gives CDR1 SGHNT, CDR2 YYREEE (reference sequence). The CDR3 contains 14 residues. The DNA of the CDR3 is TGTGCCAGTCACCGGGACAGAAGCTCCTACGAGCAGTACTTC. It encodes CASHRDRSSYEQYF.

The chain uses TRBV15 and TRBJ2-5; D not resolved. The germline V gene has CDR1 LNHNV and CDR2 YYDKDF (reference sequence). V gave up 0 bases and J gave up 1 base, with 9 bases separating them. CDR3 length: 15 amino acids. CDR3 protein: CATSRDAVGQETQYF. In nucleotides, the CDR3 is TGTGCCACCAGCAGAGATGCGGTCGGCCAAGAGACCCAGTACTTC.

This chain connects TRBV2 to TRBJ2-5, with TRBD2 matching 10 bases. This CDR3 is built from 13 residues. V dropped 10 bases and J dropped 4; count of bases not matched to a gene: 6. Germline CDR1 SNHLY, CDR2 FYNNEI. The DNA for the CDR3 is TGTGCCAACAGCGGGGGGGCGAGAGAGACCCAGTACTTC. It specifies CANSGGARETQYF.

This clone is a singleton in its sample. The chain recombines TRBV2 with TRBJ1-1; D ambiguous. The V gene's germline CDR1 is SNHLY and CDR2 FYNNEI. The V gene lost 6 bases and the J gene lost 4 bases, with 12 bases spanning the gap. The CDR3 covers 13 residues. CDR3 sequence: CASSPDMATEAFF. The DNA for the CDR3 is TGTGCCAGCAGCCCCGACATGGCCACTGAAGCTTTCTTT.

The chain recombines TRBV11-2 with TRBJ1-2, with TRBD1 identical over 10 bases. After removal of 0 bases from V and 6 bases from J, the junction contained 7 bases not matched to a gene. Germline loops: CDR1 SGHAT, CDR2 FQNNGV. The CDR3 loop spans 16 amino acids. CDR3 coding DNA: TGTGCCAGCAGCTTAGACTGGTACGGGACAGGGGATGGCTACACCTTC. This gives the protein CASSLDWYGTGDGYTF.

The chain has TRBV23-1 and TRBJ2-7; TRBD2 aligns across 8 bases. TRBV23-1 is reported as an ORF; its role is uncertain. V lost 9 bases and J lost 7; bases outside the gene matches: 26. CDR3 length equals 18 residues. Written as DNA, the CDR3 is TGCGCCAGATCAGGGGAAAAGACGGGGGGGCTCGCCTGGATGGAGCAGTACTTC. It is translated as CARSGEKTGGLAWMEQYF.

This clone was seen a single time. The J gene is TRBJ2-3, the V gene TRBV5-8; 11 nucleotides align to TRBD1. J was trimmed by 2 bases and V by 2 bases; bases with no gene match: 7. The CDR3 spans 17 residues. In germline, CDR1 is SGHTS, CDR2 YDEGEE. The CDR3 is CASSLTGTGGSTDTQYF. The CDR3 DNA is TGTGCCAGCAGCTTAACCGGGACAGGGGGGTCCACAGATACGCAGTATTTT.

The chain joins TRBV7-2 to TRBJ2-3, with 10 bases aligning to TRBD2. Trimming cost V 5 bases and J 0 bases; bases outside gene matches: 5. CDR1 and CDR2 (germline): SGHTA, FQGNSA. This CDR3 has 16 residues. As DNA, the CDR3 is TGTGCCAGCAGCCTACTAGCGGGGACTAGCACAGATACGCAGTATTTT. Translated: CASSLLAGTSTDTQYF.

CDR3 protein: CASSEPAQGNQPQHF. Written as DNA, the CDR3 is TGTGCCAGCAGTGAGCCCGCTCAGGGCAATCAGCCCCAGCATTTT. The chain links TRBV6-1 to TRBJ1-5; D remains unclear. The CDR3 totals 15 residues. Germline loops: CDR1 MNHNS, CDR2 SASEGT. Trimming took 3 bases from V and 2 from J, leaving 11 bases between them.

The genes are TRBV2 and TRBJ2-3; D call uncertain. Germline V gene sequence: CDR1 SNHLY, CDR2 FYNNEI. The CDR3 totals 12 residues. V lost 6 bases, J lost 3 bases, and 7 bases lay in between. The CDR3 DNA reads TGTGCCAGCAGAAAACAAACAGATACGCAGTATTTT. Amino acids: CASRKQTDTQYF.

The chain links TRBV10-3 to TRBJ2-3; 7 nucleotides line up with TRBD2. The CDR3 contains 16 residues. Trimming removed 3 bases from V and 0 bases from J; junction bases left unmatched: 6. The germline V gene has CDR1 ENHRY and CDR2 SYGVKD. CDR3 coding DNA: TGTGCCATCAGTGACCCGGGACTAACTAGCACAGATACGCAGTATTTT. Its translation: CAISDPGLTSTDTQYF.

About this clone: The germline gene is not matched at one end of the junction; a read error may be the cause. The chain joins TRBV29-1 to TRBJ1-2; TRBD1 might be the D (5 bases). Germline CDR1 reads SQVTM; CDR2 reads ANQGSEA. CDR3 length: 10 amino acids. The CDR3: CSVDGQGGVF. CDR3 nucleotides: TGCAGCGTTGACGGGCAGGGAGGTGTCTTC.

This chain connects TRBV6-1 to TRBJ2-3; D is possibly TRBD1 (5 bases). The V gene's germline CDR1 is MNHNS and CDR2 SASEGT. V lost 3 bases and J lost 2, with 6 bases in between. The CDR3 is 13 residues long. The chain's CDR3 is CASSETDTDTQYF. In DNA, the CDR3 is TGTGCCAGCAGTGAGACAGACACAGATACGCAGTATTTT.